One and the same sample provided the 22 T cell receptor beta chains below, sequenced in a study of technical replicates of blood from a handful of donors. Here immunoSEQ multiplex PCR was the method, and the copy in TCRdb shows in-frame clones only, minus some. The table lists more than 65,000 clones, about 97% of them singletons. Sequencing was done on a sample of T cells isolated from PBMCs. The receptors were gathered from a human donor in good health.

This rearrangement joins TRBV7-2 to TRBJ1-2; D might be TRBD1 (5 bases). Trimming removed 10 bases from V and 4 bases from J, with 16 bases in between. Per the germline V gene, CDR1 is SGHTA and CDR2 is FQGNSA. The CDR3 sequence is 13 residues long. CDR3 nucleotides: TGTGCCATAACCCCGGGACTCGGCTATGGCTACACCTTC. Translated: CAITPGLGYGYTF.

The chain employs TRBV18 and TRBJ2-2, with 8 bases fitting TRBD1. Losses at the gene ends were 0 bases for V and 4 bases for J; bases not matched to a gene: 4. This CDR3 is 16 amino acids long. Germline V gives CDR1 KGHSH, CDR2 LQKENI. CDR3 loop: CASSPPGQEVTGELFF. The CDR3 DNA follows: TGTGCCAGCTCACCACCGGGACAGGAGGTCACCGGGGAGCTGTTTTTT.

This chain links TRBV5-4 with TRBJ2-5; D possibly corresponds to TRBD1 (6 bases). This CDR3 has 13 residues. Trimming stripped 3 bases from V and 3 bases from J, with 9 bases between. Germline values: CDR1 SGHNT, CDR2 YYREEE (reference sequence). CDR3 DNA: TGTGCCAGCAGCTATGGACAGAAAGAGACCCAGTACTTC. Its translation: CASSYGQKETQYF.

CDR3 sequence: CASSRDRVGYEKLFF. In DNA, the CDR3 is TGTGCCAGCAGCCGAGACAGGGTCGGGTATGAAAAACTGTTTTTT. The chain combines TRBV7-9 with TRBJ1-4, with 7 bases fitting TRBD1. The CDR3 spans 15 residues. The germline V gene encodes CDR1 SEHNR and CDR2 FQNEAQ (reference sequence). V shed 5 bases and J 6 bases; nucleotides not matched to a gene: 9.

This chain links TRBV7-3 with TRBJ2-2, with 10 bases aligning to TRBD1. In germline, CDR1 is SGHTA, CDR2 FQGTGA. The CDR3 spans 15 residues. Losses at the gene ends were 5 bases for V and 4 bases for J; bases not matched to a gene: 4. DNA for the CDR3: TGTGCCAGCAGCCAGACAGGGGGCATCACCGGGGAGCTGTTTTTT. The encoded protein is CASSQTGGITGELFF.

The chain has TRBV7-8 and TRBJ2-7; D might be TRBD2 (6 bases). CDR3 size: 12 residues. The germline V gene has CDR1 SGHVS and CDR2 FQNEAQ. Trimming left V 5 bases short and J 5 bases short, with 10 bases between. The CDR3 bases are TGTGCCAGCAGCCCGGGGGTGAACGAGCAGTACTTC. Translated, it gives CASSPGVNEQYF.

This clone came up once. J is TRBJ1-1 and V is TRBV19, with 7 positions matching TRBD1. CDR1 is LNHDA, CDR2 SQIVND, per germline (reference sequence). Trimming cost V 5 bases and J 4 bases; bases outside gene matches: 4. This CDR3 contains 13 residues. In DNA, the CDR3 is TGTGCCAGTAGTGTCCAGGGGGGCACTGAAGCTTTCTTT. It specifies CASSVQGGTEAFF.

There are a few counts of this clone. The gene calls are TRBV7-8 and TRBJ1-1; 7 bases align to TRBD1. Germline CDR1 and CDR2: SGHVS and FQNEAQ. V gave up 1 base and J gave up 5 bases; unmatched junction bases: 4. This CDR3 region has 14 residues. CDR3 nucleotide sequence: TGTGCCAGCAGCTTAGATAGGGGGCAAACTGAAGCTTTCTTT. Protein sequence: CASSLDRGQTEAFF.

The chain combines TRBV6-6 with TRBJ2-5; D is unresolved. CDR3 size: 13 residues. Germline V gene data show CDR1 as MNHNY and CDR2 as SVGAGI (reference sequence). Trimming cost V 2 bases and J 5 bases, with 9 bases left between them. For the CDR3, the DNA is TGTGCCAGCAGTTACGCGTTTAAGGAGACCCAGTACTTC. Translated: CASSYAFKETQYF.

V and J are TRBV11-2 and TRBJ2-7; the D gene is possibly TRBD2 (6 bases). CDR1 is SGHAT, CDR2 FQNNGV, per germline. Trimming pared 4 bases from V and 2 bases from J, leaving 18 bases between. CDR3 length: 16 amino acids. Here the CDR3 reads CASSYGTPITAYEQYF. CDR3 in DNA: TGTGCCAGCAGCTACGGGACTCCGATAACTGCCTACGAGCAGTACTTC.

The V and J genes are TRBV25-1 and TRBJ2-6; D uncertain. The length of the CDR3 is 16 residues. Germline lookup yields CDR1 MGHDK and CDR2 SYGVNS. Trimming pared 4 bases from V and 0 bases from J, leaving 10 bases between. The CDR3 loop is CASSVPLISGANVLTF. The CDR3 coding sequence is TGTGCCAGCAGTGTTCCCCTAATCTCTGGGGCCAACGTCCTGACTTTC.

The chain links TRBV4-3 to TRBJ2-7; TRBD2 agrees at 8 bases. CDR1 and CDR2 (germline): LGHNA, YSLEER. The V and J ends lost 1 base and 3 bases, in that order; junction bases with no gene match: 5. The CDR3 has 15 amino acids. The CDR3 protein is CASSQARLAGYEQYF. Written as DNA, the CDR3 is TGCGCCAGCAGCCAAGCTCGGCTAGCGGGCTACGAGCAGTACTTC.

This chain connects TRBV10-2 to TRBJ1-1; 7 bases are shared with TRBD1. V lost 8 bases to trimming and J lost 2 bases; unmatched junction nucleotides: 11. The germline CDR1 and CDR2 sequences are WSHSY and SAAADI. The CDR3 sequence is 15 residues long. The DNA for the CDR3 is TGCGCCAGCTCAAGGGGGCGATCGGCAAACACTGAAGCTTTCTTT. Translation: CASSRGRSANTEAFF.

V is TRBV28 and J is TRBJ2-1; D gene unclear. With 5 bases removed from V and 8 bases from J, the gap between germline ends came to 10 bases. CDR1 is MDHEN and CDR2 is SYDVKM in the germline V gene. The CDR3 is 12 residues long. CDR3 region: CASSVSADEQFF. DNA for the CDR3: TGTGCCAGCAGTGTTTCGGCGGATGAGCAGTTCTTC.

The chain links TRBV28 to TRBJ1-4, with 7 positions matching TRBD1. There are 17 residues in the CDR3. Losses at the gene ends were 4 bases for V and 2 bases for J; bases not matched to a gene: 10. The germline gives CDR1 MDHEN, CDR2 SYDVKM. CDR3 region: CASSSSRQGPTNEKLFF. The CDR3 DNA reads TGTGCCAGCAGTTCCTCAAGACAGGGCCCCACTAATGAAAAACTGTTTTTT.

The chain joins TRBV29-1 to TRBJ2-7; 12 bases map to TRBD2. V lost 7 bases to trimming and J lost 7 bases; unmatched junction nucleotides: 5. CDR1 SQVTM and CDR2 ANQGSEA come from the germline V gene. CDR3 size: 12 residues. The DNA for the CDR3 is TGCAGCGGACTAGCGGGAGAGGATGAGCAGTACTTC. Translation gives CSGLAGEDEQYF.

The V call is TRBV6-6, the J call TRBJ1-3; D call uncertain. V lost 2 bases to trimming and J lost 0 bases, with 8 bases between them. There are 15 residues in the CDR3. Looked up from germline, CDR1 is MNHNY and CDR2 is SVGAGI (reference sequence). The CDR3 nucleotides read TGTGCCAGCAGTTACGGGCTCTACTCTGGAAACACCATATATTTT. It specifies CASSYGLYSGNTIYF.

The CDR3 DNA reads as TGCGCCAGCAGCTTGAATGAGGGGAGGGGTGGCTACACCTTC. This gives the protein CASSLNEGRGGYTF. This chain connects TRBV5-1 to TRBJ1-2, with D possibly TRBD1 on 5 matching bases. Trimming cost V 1 base and J 7 bases, with 14 bases left between them. Germline V gene lookup returns CDR1 SGHRS and CDR2 YFSETQ. This CDR3 contains 14 residues.

This sequence joins TRBV28 and TRBJ1-2, with 10 bases aligning to TRBD1. This CDR3 is built from 12 residues. Trimming at V came to 6 bases and at J to 5 bases, leaving 0 bases not matched to a gene. Germline-derived CDR1 and CDR2 are MDHEN and SYDVKM. The CDR3 loop reads CASRGQGYGYTF. CDR3 bases: TGTGCCAGCAGGGGACAGGGGTATGGCTACACCTTC.

The J gene is TRBJ2-7, the V gene TRBV7-2, with 14 nucleotides matching TRBD2. CDR3 size: 16 residues. Germline loops: CDR1 SGHTA, CDR2 FQGNSA. J was trimmed by 6 bases and V by 1 base; bases with no gene match: 5. This CDR3 reads CASSLGLAGGPREQYF. CDR3 sequence (DNA): TGTGCCAGCAGCTTAGGACTAGCGGGAGGGCCGCGCGAGCAGTACTTC.

This chain joins TRBV5-1 and TRBJ2-3, with TRBD2 matching 9 bases. The CDR3 extends over 14 amino acids. CDR1 and CDR2 (germline): SGHRS, YFSETQ. V gave up 6 bases and J gave up 0 bases; unmatched junction bases: 2. The CDR3 bases are TGCGCCAGCACGCTAGCGGGGAGCACAGATACGCAGTATTTT. Residues: CASTLAGSTDTQYF.

The J gene is TRBJ2-5, the V gene TRBV15, with D possibly TRBD2 on 5 matching bases. CDR1 and CDR2 (germline): LNHNV, YYDKDF (reference sequence). The CDR3 is 14 residues long. V gave up 1 base and J gave up 2 bases, with 8 bases separating them. The CDR3 spells CATSRAGMQETQYF. The CDR3 DNA follows: TGTGCCACCAGCAGAGCGGGAATGCAAGAGACCCAGTACTTC.